The source of this T cell receptor beta chain is a study of blood T cell repertoires in COVID-19. Study context: T cells, B-cell-depleted T cells, or PBMCs supplied cDNA or gDNA.

The V and J ends lost 6 bases and 2 bases, in that order; junction bases with no gene match: 6. Looked up from germline, CDR1 is MNHEY and CDR2 is SVGEGT. This CDR3 comprises 15 residues. Clones were sequenced by immunoSEQ multiplex PCR, and TCRdb holds only the in-frame ones, with some missing. The profile covers 300,000 to 400,000 clones, with more than 75% appearing a single time and approximately 1% taken by the ten largest. The sequencing input was PBMCs or T cells enriched from blood (not recorded which). The TCR comes from a woman aged 25 to 45 with acute COVID-19. This chain uses TRBV6-2 or TRBV6-3 with TRBJ2-7; TRBD1 aligns across 11 bases. The CDR3 protein is CASSQWGQGAYEQYF. The CDR3 coding sequence is TGTGCCAGCAGCCAATGGGGACAGGGGGCCTACGAGCAGTACTTC.